This T cell receptor (beta chain) was recorded in a study of T cells in Graves' hyperthyroidism and ophthalmopathy. Whole-study results and caveats: Researchers found most expanded thyroid clonotypes above 0.001 in blood as well.

The source material, RNA transcripts, was used to amplify TCR beta CDR3 regions. First-round RT-PCR of the TCR CDR3 relied on the HTBI primer set. TCRdb itself ran the multiplex PCR reads through MiXCR, one entry per CDR3 protein. The profile covers about 270,000 distinct CDR3 sequences, with roughly 22% appearing a single time and around 65% taken by the ten largest. There are 16 residues in the CDR3. The V segment lost 5 bases and the J segment 6 bases; nucleotides outside the gene matches: 14. The PBMCs studied were ones that came from 10 ml fresh peripheral blood. This clonotype has ten or more counts. Its antigen is not identified.

The sequence was collected from a man younger than 40 with Graves' ophthalmopathy. Sequencing used blood. The rearrangement uses TRBV12-3 or TRBV12-4 and TRBJ2-7, with 9 bases identical to TRBD2. For the CDR3, the DNA is TGTGCCAGCAGTCCTCCTAGCGGGATAAGAGCGGGCGAGCAGTACTTC. Its protein product is CASSPPSGIRAGEQYF.